The rows below give T cell receptor beta chains drawn from one sample of a study of blood T cell repertoires in COVID-19. Some clones are missing from TCRdb's copy, which holds only in-frame ones; the method was immunoSEQ multiplex PCR. The table has over 100,000 clones, 88% seen once. The sequencing input was peripheral blood. These receptors were obtained from a man aged 50 to 59 with acute or convalescent COVID-19. Each CDR3 is given with its conserved first and last residue.

J gene	V gene	CDR3 protein
TRBJ1-5	TRBV7-2	CASRMGASRQPQHF
TRBJ1-2	TRBV10-3	CATKEGDGVGIGYTF
TRBJ1-1	TRBV2	CASSRQGNTEAFF
TRBJ1-2	TRBV24-1	CATSDRGYGYTF
TRBJ1-1	TRBV7-9	CASSFRVVTEAFF
TRBJ1-5	TRBV5-5	CASSLAARAIDQPQHF
TRBJ1-2	TRBV5-1	CASSLDSWAYGYTF
TRBJ2-4	TRBV5-1	CASSLGAGEDIQYF
TRBJ2-2	TRBV27	CASSFRQVGAGELFF
TRBJ1-2	TRBV5-1	CASSLLGAGNYGYTF
TRBJ1-5	TRBV28	CASSFPVQPQHF
TRBJ2-1	TRBV28	CASSLGRDRGFF
TRBJ1-1	TRBV5-1	CASSSGRGTEAFF
TRBJ2-1	TRBV3-1/TRBV3-2	CASSTGFGRDEQFF
TRBJ2-1	TRBV7-9	CASSAGLGRESQQFF
TRBJ1-1	TRBV7-2	CASSLGPHYPEAFF
TRBJ2-2	TRBV6-5	CASIGAPGTGELFF
TRBJ2-3	TRBV6-5	CASKAGGQSDTQYF
TRBJ2-7	TRBV7-3	CASSLGLTGEQYF
TRBJ2-7	TRBV19	CASSIRVGFSGAHEQYF
TRBJ2-7	TRBV5-1	CASSLTQRDLSHEQYF
TRBJ2-6	TRBV18	CASSPTQWTGRSGANVLTF
TRBJ2-5	TRBV5-1	CASSPAPRGTLETQYF
TRBJ2-6	TRBV4-1	CASSRGTGPLGANVLTF
TRBJ1-3	TRBV9	CASSVAIGGSGNTIYF
TRBJ1-5	TRBV24-1	CATSDPGQGAESQHF
TRBJ2-1	TRBV10-2	CASSLARHNEQFF
TRBJ1-5	TRBV19	CASSLQGNQPQHF
TRBJ2-7	TRBV6-5	CASSPDWAAPYEQYF
TRBJ2-5	TRBV28	CASGWGLAGIQETQYF
TRBJ1-1	TRBV19	CASRFLVSSPMNTEAFF
TRBJ2-2	TRBV4-1	CASSRTAGELFF
TRBJ2-1	TRBV4-2	CASSQDQGSYNEQFF